These 28 T cell receptor beta chains originate from one sample sequenced in a study of shared clonotypes between healthy human individuals. The table came from immunoSEQ multiplex PCR; TCRdb's copy has only in-frame clones and leaves some out. Counted here are 2 million to 2.5 million clones, 92% occurring once; the ten biggest clones make up 0.3% to 0.45%. The sequencing sample was made of naive CD4+ T cells from PBMCs. Subset here: CD45RA+ positively selected. The receptors derive from a man younger than 30 in good health. Some clones in this sample may be carry-over from other donors' samples.

This clone was observed a single time. The chain combines TRBV7-9 with TRBJ1-5; D remains ambiguous. Trimming cost V 4 bases and J 3 bases, with 10 bases left between them. CDR3 length equals 14 residues. CDR1 and CDR2 from the germline V gene are SEHNR and FQNEAQ (reference sequence). The CDR3 DNA reads TGTGCCAGCAGCTATTCCGACAACAATCAGCCCCAGCATTTT. It translates to CASSYSDNNQPQHF.

The chain combines TRBV29-1 with TRBJ2-1, with 7 nucleotides matching TRBD2. V shed 4 bases, J shed 5 bases, and the junction held 5 bases outside the gene matches. There are 13 residues in the CDR3. Germline V lookup: CDR1 SQVTM, CDR2 ANQGSEA. The CDR3 sequence: CSVAERGHNEQFF. In DNA form, the CDR3 reads TGCAGCGTTGCGGAGCGGGGACACAATGAGCAGTTCTTC.

The genes are TRBV5-6 and TRBJ1-3; D possibly corresponds to TRBD1 (5 bases). The CDR3 extends over 15 amino acids. The germline V and J ends were trimmed by 1 base and 2 bases, with 10 bases remaining between them. Germline V CDR1 and CDR2: SGHDT, YYEEEE. CDR3 amino acids: CASSLKGQAGNTIYF. The CDR3 coding sequence is TGTGCCAGCAGCTTGAAGGGGCAGGCTGGAAACACCATATATTTT.

The rearrangement joins TRBV5-6 to TRBJ2-1; a weak D match, TRBD2 (5 bases). This CDR3 has 13 amino acids. With 6 bases removed from V and 7 bases from J, the gap between germline ends came to 14 bases. The germline V gene has CDR1 SGHDT and CDR2 YYEEEE. CDR3: CASTQGLGNEQFF. For the CDR3, the DNA is TGTGCCAGCACTCAAGGACTGGGAAATGAGCAGTTCTTC.

The V call is TRBV29-1, the J call TRBJ2-5; D gene uncertain. The length of the CDR3 is 12 residues. Per germline, CDR1 SQVTM and CDR2 ANQGSEA. Trimming took 5 bases from V and 3 from J, leaving 10 bases between them. CDR3 amino acids: CSVLNVEETQYF. DNA of the CDR3: TGCAGCGTTCTGAATGTAGAAGAGACCCAGTACTTC.

The chain joins TRBV6-6 to TRBJ1-5, with no clear D. Germline lookup yields CDR1 MNHNY and CDR2 SVGAGI (reference sequence). Trimming cost V 5 bases and J 3 bases, with 11 bases left between them. The CDR3 length is 14 residues. The CDR3 reads CASSQTVDNQPQHF. The CDR3 DNA sequence: TGTGCCAGCAGTCAGACTGTAGACAATCAGCCCCAGCATTTT.

The chain recombines TRBV15 with TRBJ2-3; TRBD2 matches at 7 bases. The CDR3 contains 15 residues. Germline CDR1 is LNHNV and CDR2 is YYDKDF (reference sequence). V was pared by 3 bases and J by 8 bases, with 11 bases of the junction left unmatched. CDR3 protein: CATSRGFRDYVTQYF. CDR3 DNA sequence: TGTGCCACCAGCAGGGGATTCCGGGACTATGTTACGCAGTATTTT.

This sequence joins TRBV30 and TRBJ2-2; TRBD2 aligns across 8 bases. CDR3 size: 14 residues. V lost 4 bases and J lost 1; bases outside the gene matches: 2. CDR1 and CDR2 from the germline V gene are GTSNPN and SVGIG (reference sequence). The CDR3 coding sequence is TGTGCCTGGAAGCGGGAGAGGAACACCGGGGAGCTGTTTTTT. Amino acid sequence: CAWKRERNTGELFF.

The chain carries TRBV4-1 and TRBJ1-1; no definite D call. The germline CDR1 and CDR2 sequences are MGHRA and YSYEKL. The ends were cut back, 1 base at V and 11 bases at J, with 14 bases in the middle. There are 13 residues in the CDR3. CDR3 region: CASSQVLSQLAFF. CDR3 bases: TGCGCCAGCAGCCAAGTACTTAGCCAGCTGGCTTTCTTT.

The chain is built from TRBV6-1 and TRBJ2-7, with 7 bases identical to TRBD2. Germline CDR1 is MNHNS and CDR2 is SASEGT. V was pared by 8 bases and J by 2 bases, with 9 bases of the junction left unmatched. CDR3 length: 14 residues. CDR3 DNA: TGTGCCAGCGCGACCCGACTAGCCACCTACGAGCAGTACTTC. Its protein product is CASATRLATYEQYF.

The rearrangement joins TRBV11-2 to TRBJ2-2; tentative D call: TRBD2 (5 bases). CDR3 size: 18 residues. V was trimmed by 0 bases and J by 4 bases, leaving 18 bases between them. Germline CDR1 and CDR2: SGHAT and FQNNGV. The CDR3 loop reads CASSLDPGGPRLTGELFF. In DNA, the CDR3 is TGTGCCAGCAGCTTAGATCCAGGAGGACCCCGGCTCACCGGGGAGCTGTTTTTT. Complete variable domain (other parts from reference TRBV11-2 and TRBJ2-2): EAGVAQSPRYKIIEKRQSVAFWCNPISGHATLYWYQQILGQGPKLLIQFQNNGVVDDSQLPKDRFSAERLKGVDSTLKIQPAKLEDSAVYLCASSLDPGGPRLTGELFFGEGSRLTVL.

V gene TRBV5-1 combines with J gene TRBJ1-6; weak D call: TRBD1 (6 bases). There are 15 residues in the CDR3. V gave up 0 bases and J gave up 5 bases, with 9 bases separating them. Germline V gene sequence: CDR1 SGHRS, CDR2 YFSETQ. CDR3 sequence: CASSLAGVDNSPLHF. The CDR3 nucleotides read TGCGCCAGCAGCTTGGCAGGGGTGGATAATTCACCCCTCCACTTT.

The V gene is TRBV12-5, the J gene TRBJ2-3; a weak D match, TRBD2 (5 bases). The CDR3 contains 14 residues. Germline loops: CDR1 LGHNT, CDR2 FRNRAP. The V gene lost 1 base and the J gene lost 0 bases, with 5 bases spanning the gap. CDR3 amino acids: CASGLGTSTDTQYF. The CDR3 nucleotides are TGTGCTAGTGGTTTGGGGACTAGCACAGATACGCAGTATTTT.

The chain links TRBV10-1 to TRBJ2-1; D is unclear. CDR3 length: 13 residues. Germline CDR1 WNHNN, CDR2 SYGVQD (reference sequence). The V gene lost 2 bases and the J gene lost 3 bases, with 5 bases spanning the gap. CDR3 protein: CASSEGFYNEQFF. DNA for the CDR3: TGCGCCAGCAGTGAGGGATTCTACAATGAGCAGTTCTTC.

The chain combines TRBV5-5 with TRBJ1-4, with 10 positions matching TRBD1. Losses at the gene ends were 5 bases for V and 6 bases for J; bases not matched to a gene: 10. The CDR3 is made up of 16 amino acids. Germline CDR1 SGHKS, CDR2 YYEKEE (reference sequence). CDR3: CASRRTGGSFDEKLFF. Here the CDR3 DNA reads TGTGCCAGCAGGAGGACAGGGGGTTCTTTCGATGAAAAACTGTTTTTT.

The chain joins TRBV2 to TRBJ2-5; D might be TRBD1 or TRBD2, each matching 5 bases. V shed 4 bases and J shed 5 bases, with 11 bases lying between them. CDR1 SNHLY and CDR2 FYNNEI come from the germline V gene. The CDR3 consists of 13 residues. The CDR3 coding sequence is TGTGCCAGCAGTGCGGGCAGGGAGGAGACCCAGTACTTC. Protein product: CASSAGREETQYF.

There are a few counts of this clone. This chain connects TRBV7-2 to TRBJ2-7; 7 bases are shared with TRBD2. Trimming cost V 2 bases and J 4 bases; bases outside gene matches: 17. The CDR3 runs 18 residues. The V gene's germline CDR1 is SGHTA and CDR2 FQGNSA. The CDR3 coding sequence is TGTGCCAGCAGCTTAATGTTTAGCGGGCTAGGGTTTGTTTACGAGCAGTACTTC. This encodes CASSLMFSGLGFVYEQYF.

V is TRBV7-6 and J is TRBJ2-7, with 8 bases matching TRBD2. The CDR3 extends over 16 amino acids. J lost 6 bases, V lost 3 bases, and 13 bases had no gene match. Germline-derived CDR1 and CDR2 are SGHVS and FNYEAQ. CDR3 sequence: CASSFLGGRPPREQYF. The DNA of the CDR3 is TGTGCCAGCAGCTTTTTGGGCGGGAGGCCGCCGCGCGAGCAGTACTTC.

There are a few counts of this clone. The V call is TRBV9, the J call TRBJ1-2, with a weak D call TRBD1 (5 bases). The CDR3 totals 12 residues. Germline V gene data show CDR1 as SGDLS and CDR2 as YYNGEE. V lost 3 bases, J lost 8 bases, and 11 bases lay in between. The CDR3 DNA reads as TGTGCCAGCAGCGGGGACGGTGTGGGCTACACCTTC. Its translation: CASSGDGVGYTF. The full variable domain, rest sourced from reference TRBV9 and TRBJ1-2, is DSGVTQTPKHLITATGQRVTLRCSPRSGDLSVYWYQQSLDQGLQFLIQYYNGEERAKGNILERFSAQQFPDLHSELNLSSLELGDSALYFCASSGDGVGYTFGSGTRLTVV.

The chain uses TRBV4-1 and TRBJ2-5; 8 bases are a match to TRBD2. The CDR3 is made up of 15 amino acids. Germline CDR1 is MGHRA and CDR2 is YSYEKL. With V trimmed by 0 bases and J by 2 bases, 2 bases remained unmatched. The CDR3 coding sequence is TGCGCCAGCAGCCAAGACCCGGGAGGGCAAGAGACCCAGTACTTC. Protein sequence: CASSQDPGGQETQYF.

The chain recombines TRBV29-1 with TRBJ1-1; 9 positions agree with TRBD1. Germline V gene lookup returns CDR1 SQVTM and CDR2 ANQGSEA. V lost 7 bases to trimming and J lost 3 bases; unmatched junction nucleotides: 12. The CDR3 is 15 amino acids. The CDR3 spells CSARGQGTPHTEAFF. The CDR3 DNA follows: TGCAGCGCCCGAGGACAGGGGACTCCACACACTGAAGCTTTCTTT.

The chain carries TRBV29-1 and TRBJ2-1, with TRBD2 identical over 10 bases. V dropped 6 bases and J dropped 8; count of bases not matched to a gene: 10. This CDR3 spans 14 amino acids. CDR1 and CDR2 from the germline V gene are SQVTM and ANQGSEA. CDR3 region: CSVPTSGVWDEQFF. The CDR3 bases are TGCAGCGTCCCAACTAGCGGGGTCTGGGATGAGCAGTTCTTC.

The chain employs TRBV30 and TRBJ1-4; TRBD1 might be the D (5 bases). In germline, CDR1 is GTSNPN, CDR2 SVGIG (reference sequence). The CDR3 is 16 amino acids. The V gene lost 1 base and the J gene lost 7 bases, with 19 bases spanning the gap. This CDR3 reads CAWSALGGTRGEKLFF. DNA of the CDR3: TGTGCCTGGAGTGCCCTTGGGGGGACTCGGGGTGAAAAACTGTTTTTT.

For the CDR3, the DNA is TGTGCCATCAGTGACTTAGGACAGGGACGGGTTAGTGAGCAGTTCTTC. It encodes CAISDLGQGRVSEQFF. V is TRBV10-3 and J is TRBJ2-1; 8 bases match TRBD1. With V trimmed by 3 bases and J by 9 bases, 13 bases remained unmatched. The CDR3 is made up of 16 amino acids. Germline V gene lookup returns CDR1 ENHRY and CDR2 SYGVKD.

This chain links TRBV4-2 with TRBJ1-4, with 7 positions matching TRBD1. CDR3 length: 15 amino acids. V was clipped by 3 bases and J by 8 bases; unmatched bases: 9. Germline lookup yields CDR1 LGHNA and CDR2 YNFKEQ. CDR3 bases: TGTGCCAGCAGCCAGATAGACAGGGTGGGGGAAAAACTGTTTTTT. Its protein product is CASSQIDRVGEKLFF.

The V gene is TRBV7-2, the J gene TRBJ2-3; D is perhaps TRBD1 or TRBD2 (5 bases each). The CDR3 extends over 15 amino acids. Trimming removed 3 bases from V and 2 bases from J, with 12 bases in between. CDR1 is SGHTA and CDR2 is FQGNSA in the germline V gene. CDR3: CASSFEGLATDTQYF. The CDR3 nucleotides are TGTGCCAGCAGCTTCGAGGGGCTAGCCACAGATACGCAGTATTTT.

The V call is TRBV28, the J call TRBJ1-1; D gene uncertain. Germline V CDR1 and CDR2: MDHEN, SYDVKM. Trimming left V 6 bases short and J 1 base short, with 12 bases between. The CDR3 totals 14 residues. The CDR3 sequence: CASRPIGENTEAFF. In DNA form, the CDR3 reads TGTGCCAGCAGACCAATCGGGGAGAACACTGAAGCTTTCTTT.

The chain has TRBV9 and TRBJ1-2, with D uncertain. V lost 0 bases, J lost 4 bases, and 16 bases lay in between. CDR3 length: 16 amino acids. CDR1 and CDR2 from the germline V gene are SGDLS and YYNGEE. CDR3 sequence reads: CASSVVAQAFLYGYTF. In nucleotides, the CDR3 is TGTGCCAGCAGCGTAGTTGCCCAGGCGTTTCTCTATGGCTACACCTTC.